The sequence of this TCR beta chain was determined in a study of identical twins. Remarks on this clonotype: Its antigen remains unknown.

Regarding the study as a whole: A lower insertion count was a feature of abundant cord blood beta clonotypes, with no such feature in memory repertoires. The models systematically underestimated how much out-of-frame TCR alpha was shared in monozygotic twins.

TCRdb recomputed calls from the 5' RACE reads with MiXCR, one row per CDR3 protein. The data hold roughly 540,000 distinct CDR3 sequences, with less than 25% observed a single time. This same sample was also taken into another study, of T cells expressing NK-cell markers.

This TCR derives from a woman aged 18-29 years in good health. Sequences were obtained from CD4+ T cells sorted from blood.

CDR3 in DNA: TGTGCCAGCAGACTTTGGGCCGCCGGGAATAATGAAAAACTGTTTTTT. Protein product: CASRLWAAGNNEKLFF. The J gene is TRBJ1-4, the V gene TRBV12-3 or TRBV12-4; D unresolved. The V end was cut by 6 bases, the J end by 4 bases, with 18 bases between. This CDR3 is 16 amino acids long.